Each of the 5 T cell receptor beta chains below was sequenced from the same sample in a study of cytomegalovirus exposure and HLA in healthy donors (TCRdb year 2017). Library construction relied on the immunoSEQ multiplex PCR assay. The multiplex PCR relied on a mix of 60 forward primers for TCR Vbeta segments and 13 reverse primers for TCR Jbeta segments. TCRdb holds this immuneACCESS table with in-frame rearrangements only. Some clones are missing; in checked studies, unresolved V genes explain under half, and the rest has no known cause. In all, the sample holds roughly 99,000 clones, and roughly 70% of those were seen once. Together, the top ten hold around 15% of the sample. Sequenced sample: PBMCs. These receptors originate from a woman in her forties in good health and CMV-seropositive.

The V and J genes are TRBV4-3 and TRBJ1-3; no clear D. V dropped 0 bases and J dropped 6 bases, with 9 bases sitting between them. This CDR3 has 14 residues. CDR1 is LGHNA, CDR2 YSLEER, per germline. CDR3 nucleotides: TGCGCCAGCAGCCAAGAATACGGGGTAAACACCATATATTTT. Protein product: CASSQEYGVNTIYF.

The chain carries TRBV19 and TRBJ1-2; 7 nucleotides agree with TRBD1. The length of the CDR3 is 14 residues. Per the germline V gene, CDR1 is LNHDA and CDR2 is SQIVND (reference sequence). After removal of 5 bases from V and 3 bases from J, the junction contained 6 bases not matched to a gene. The CDR3 is CASSRQGRDYGYTF. CDR3 DNA sequence: TGTGCCAGTAGTCGACAGGGAAGGGACTATGGCTACACCTTC.

The chain has TRBV28 and TRBJ2-2, with TRBD1 matching over 7 bases. The CDR3 runs 14 residues. The J segment lost 3 bases and the V segment lost 6 bases, leaving 4 bases of the junction unmatched. Germline assignment: CDR1 MDHEN and CDR2 SYDVKM. The DNA of the CDR3 is TGTGCCAGCAGCCGACAGGGAGACACCGGGGAGCTGTTTTTT. Translation: CASSRQGDTGELFF. The full variable domain, in which reference TRBV28 and TRBJ2-2 provide the parts outside the CDR3, is DVKVTQSSRYLVKRTGEKVFLECVQDMDHENMFWYRQDPGLGLRLIYFSYDVKMKEKGDIPEGYSVSREKKERFSLILESASTNQTSMYLCASSRQGDTGELFFGEGSRLTVL.

This clone was counted once. The gene calls are TRBV29-1 and TRBJ2-5; a weak D match, TRBD1 (5 bases). Germline loops: CDR1 SQVTM, CDR2 ANQGSEA. The CDR3 contains 11 residues. V dropped 6 bases and J dropped 6 bases, with 11 bases sitting between them. DNA for the CDR3: TGCAGCGTCGATAGACAGCAGACCCAGTACTTC. It specifies CSVDRQQTQYF. Full variable domain (missing parts from reference TRBV29-1 and TRBJ2-5): SAVISQKPSRDICQRGTSLTIQCQVDSQVTMMFWYRQQPGQSLTLIATANQGSEATYESGFVIDKFPISRPNLTFSTLTVSNMSPEDSSIYLCSVDRQQTQYFGPGTRLLVL.

This sequence joins TRBV15 and TRBJ1-1, with D perhaps TRBD1 (5 bases). Germline values: CDR1 LNHNV, CDR2 YYDKDF (reference sequence). V was clipped by 1 base and J by 0 bases, with 6 bases between them. This CDR3 spans 14 amino acids. The CDR3 bases are TGTGCCACCAGCAGAGGGGGGGTGAACACTGAAGCTTTCTTT. Translation: CATSRGGVNTEAFF.